This entry lists 20 T cell receptor beta chains sequenced from one sample in a study of T cell responses to AZD1222 COVID-19 vaccine. Here immunoSEQ multiplex PCR was the method, and the copy in TCRdb shows in-frame clones only, minus some. In the table there are 100,000 to 150,000 clones, about 88% of which are singletons. The sequencing here drew on peripheral blood, taken on day 0 of AZD1222 vaccination. Receptors originate from an adult in good health.

The J gene is TRBJ2-4, the V gene TRBV14; TRBD1 is a possible D gene (5 bases). V dropped 2 bases and J dropped 8 bases, with 10 bases sitting between them. The CDR3 sequence is 13 residues long. Germline lookup yields CDR1 SGHDN and CDR2 FVKESK. CDR3 coding DNA: TGTGCCAGCAGCCAAACCAGCAGGGACATTCAGTACTTC. It translates to CASSQTSRDIQYF.

J is TRBJ2-3 and V is TRBV9; D ambiguous. Trimming took 0 bases from V and 4 from J, leaving 15 bases between them. The CDR3 consists of 16 residues. Germline V gene lookup returns CDR1 SGDLS and CDR2 YYNGEE. In DNA, the CDR3 is TGTGCCAGCAGCGTAGGGGTAGGAGTCTTAGCAGATACGCAGTATTTT. Translation gives CASSVGVGVLADTQYF.

This clone was counted once. The chain links TRBV19 to TRBJ2-2; TRBD2 is a possible D gene (5 bases). V dropped 4 bases and J dropped 5 bases, with 11 bases sitting between them. This CDR3 comprises 14 residues. Germline CDR1 and CDR2: LNHDA and SQIVND (reference sequence). This CDR3 reads CASSTGKWTGELFF. CDR3 nucleotide sequence: TGTGCCAGTAGTACGGGAAAGTGGACCGGGGAGCTGTTTTTT.

The V gene is TRBV25-1, the J gene TRBJ1-3; D is uncertain. From germline, CDR1 is MGHDK and CDR2 SYGVNS. V gave up 3 bases and J gave up 3 bases, with 15 bases separating them. The length of the CDR3 is 16 residues. CDR3 sequence (DNA): TGTGCCAGCAGTGATCCTGGGGTACAGTTTGGAAACACCATATATTTT. This codes for CASSDPGVQFGNTIYF.

A single count supports this clone. The chain has TRBV19 and TRBJ2-3, with 9 bases that match TRBD2. V lost 8 bases, J lost 0 bases, and 9 bases stayed unmatched. The length of the CDR3 is 16 residues. Germline V gene lookup returns CDR1 LNHDA and CDR2 SQIVND (reference sequence). CDR3 loop: CASGYRLAASTDTQYF. In nucleotides, the CDR3 is TGTGCCAGTGGGTATCGACTAGCGGCTAGCACAGATACGCAGTATTTT.

The CDR3 loop reads CASSQAPSGYNEQFF. The CDR3 DNA follows: TGCGCCAGCAGCCAAGCGCCAAGCGGGTACAATGAGCAGTTCTTC. V usage is TRBV4-3 and J usage is TRBJ2-1; TRBD2 might be the D (6 bases). V lost 1 base, J lost 4 bases, and 11 bases lay in between. The CDR3 covers 15 residues. Germline V CDR1 and CDR2: LGHNA, YSLEER.

The chain combines TRBV27 with TRBJ2-7, with a weak D call TRBD2 (5 bases). This CDR3 has 14 amino acids. The ends were cut back, 7 bases at V and 2 bases at J, with 15 bases in the middle. The germline V gene has CDR1 MNHEY and CDR2 SMNVEV (reference sequence). Here the CDR3 DNA reads TGTGCCAGCACCACTAACGGACTGCCCTACGAGCAGTACTTC. Translating gives CASTTNGLPYEQYF.

This chain uses TRBV7-9 with TRBJ1-6; possibly TRBD1 for D (5 bases). The CDR3 has 14 residues. Germline loops: CDR1 SEHNR, CDR2 FQNEAQ (reference sequence). Trimming took 5 bases from V and 5 from J, leaving 10 bases between them. DNA of the CDR3: TGTGCCAGCAGCCTGGCCAGGGATAATTCACCCCTCCACTTT. Protein product: CASSLARDNSPLHF.

This chain links TRBV12-3 or TRBV12-4 with TRBJ1-2; D might be TRBD1 (5 bases). The CDR3 is made up of 12 amino acids. Trimming cost V 6 bases and J 8 bases, with 13 bases left between them. The DNA for the CDR3 is TGTGCCAGCAGCTATGGACATTTCGGCTACACCTTC. It codes for CASSYGHFGYTF.

This chain links TRBV7-3 with TRBJ2-3; D is perhaps TRBD1 or TRBD2 (6 bases each). Trimming pared 3 bases from V and 2 bases from J, leaving 12 bases between. Germline CDR1 SGHTA, CDR2 FQGTGA. This CDR3 is 15 amino acids long. In DNA, the CDR3 is TGTGCCAGCAGCTTGGGTGGGGGGCCCACAGATACGCAGTATTTT. It encodes CASSLGGGPTDTQYF. Variable domain in full (rest from reference TRBV7-3 and TRBJ2-3): GAGVSQTPSNKVTEKGKYVELRCDPISGHTALYWYRQSLGQGPEFLIYFQGTGAADDSGLPNDRFFAVRPEGSVSTLKIQRTERGDSAVYLCASSLGGGPTDTQYFGPGTRLTVL.

The V and J genes are TRBV19 and TRBJ2-1, with TRBD1 as a possible D gene (5 bases). This CDR3 is 14 amino acids long. Trimming removed 4 bases from V and 10 bases from J, with 17 bases in between. Germline V gene lookup returns CDR1 LNHDA and CDR2 SQIVND (reference sequence). The CDR3 protein is CASSNGRAGSEQFF. Written as DNA, the CDR3 is TGTGCCAGTAGTAATGGCAGGGCCGGATCCGAGCAGTTCTTC. The full variable domain, its missing parts supplied by reference TRBV19 and TRBJ2-1, is DGGITQSPKYLFRKEGQNVTLSCEQNLNHDAMYWYRQDPGQGLRLIYYSQIVNDFQKGDIAEGYSVSREKKESFPLTVTSAQKNPTAFYLCASSNGRAGSEQFFGPGTRLTVL.

CDR3 protein: CASSQLDRARTEAFF. The CDR3 region has the DNA TGTGCCAGCAGCCAACTGGACAGGGCTCGCACTGAAGCTTTCTTT. The chain uses TRBV3-1 (or the pseudogene TRBV3-2) and TRBJ1-1; 8 bases align to TRBD1. The CDR3 is 15 amino acids. Germline loops: CDR1 LGHDT, CDR2 YNNKEL (reference sequence). J gave up 4 bases and V 2 bases, and 6 bases lay outside the gene matches.

The chain is built from TRBV6-2 or TRBV6-3 and TRBJ1-6; tentatively, D is TRBD1 (5 bases). Per germline, CDR1 MNHEY and CDR2 SVGEGT. V lost 4 bases to trimming and J lost 10 bases, with 14 bases between them. The CDR3 is made up of 14 amino acids. The CDR3 region has the DNA TGTGCCAGCAGTTGGGGCCCCAAGCGGTCACCCCTCCACTTT. Translated, it gives CASSWGPKRSPLHF.

V gene TRBV6-5 combines with J gene TRBJ1-2; D is undetermined. With 0 bases removed from V and 5 bases from J, the gap between germline ends came to 16 bases. The germline V gene has CDR1 MNHEY and CDR2 SVGAGI. The CDR3 has 16 amino acids. In DNA form, the CDR3 reads TGTGCCAGCAGTTACTCGAGCACGGGAGTGCAGTATGGCTACACCTTC. Translation gives CASSYSSTGVQYGYTF.

This sequence joins TRBV5-6 and TRBJ2-7; 12 bases are shared with TRBD1. CDR1 is SGHDT, CDR2 YYEEEE, per germline. Trimming at V came to 3 bases and at J to 7 bases, leaving 5 bases not matched to a gene. The CDR3 is made up of 14 amino acids. The CDR3 spells CASSSRDRGREQYF. CDR3 DNA: TGTGCCAGCAGCTCCCGGGACAGGGGGCGAGAGCAGTACTTC.

This clone was found once. This chain links TRBV7-3 with TRBJ1-6, with D uncertain. The CDR3 runs to 13 residues. V was pared by 5 bases and J by 4 bases, with 6 bases between. The germline gives CDR1 SGHTA, CDR2 FQGTGA. This CDR3 reads CASSESYNSPLHF. Here the CDR3 DNA reads TGTGCCAGCAGCGAGAGTTATAATTCACCCCTCCACTTT.

The chain employs TRBV7-9 and TRBJ1-2, with D unresolved. Germline V gives CDR1 SEHNR, CDR2 FQNEAQ (reference sequence). The CDR3 length is 13 residues. Trimming stripped 5 bases from V and 8 bases from J, with 15 bases between. For the CDR3, the DNA is TGTGCCAGCAGCGGGGATCAGGCTCTCGGCTACACCTTC. Amino acid sequence: CASSGDQALGYTF.

The gene calls are TRBV7-3 and TRBJ1-1, with TRBD1 identical over 7 bases. This CDR3 is built from 16 residues. Germline V lookup: CDR1 SGHTA, CDR2 FQGTGA. The J segment lost 4 bases and the V segment lost 1 base, leaving 9 bases of the junction unmatched. The CDR3 DNA reads TGTGCCAGCAGCTTAATTCAGACAGGGAGGGGCACTGAAGCTTTCTTT. This encodes CASSLIQTGRGTEAFF.

The chain joins TRBV10-3 to TRBJ2-7, with TRBD1 matching over 8 bases. The CDR3 spans 14 residues. Germline CDR1 and CDR2: ENHRY and SYGVKD. Trimming at V came to 3 bases and at J to 2 bases, leaving 3 bases not matched to a gene. CDR3 in amino acids: CAISEGQGTYEQYF. The CDR3 bases are TGTGCCATCAGTGAAGGACAGGGAACCTACGAGCAGTACTTC.

This rearrangement joins TRBV3-1 (or the pseudogene TRBV3-2) to TRBJ2-7; TRBD2 might be the D (6 bases). Germline CDR1 is LGHDT and CDR2 is YNNKEL (reference sequence). V was pared by 0 bases and J by 10 bases, with 10 bases between. The CDR3 is 12 amino acids. In DNA form, the CDR3 reads TGTGCCAGCAGCCAAGATGGAGGGGATCAGTACTTC. This gives the protein CASSQDGGDQYF.